This TCR beta chain was obtained from a study of cytomegalovirus exposure and HLA in healthy donors. Findings and limits, study-wide: Reportedly, HLA-A and HLA-B alleles of most subjects were accurately predicted from TCR beta. Later analysis showed TCR association rates varying by HLA locus, highest for DRB1 and lowest for HLA-C.

Worth noting for this clone: Antigen specificity is unknown. One end of the junction varies from germline; a read error may be responsible.

Vbeta (60) and Jbeta (13) primers were used in the PCR. Sequencing used immunoSEQ multiplex PCR; TCRdb keeps in-frame clones, though not all of them. In the table there are under 95,000 clones, more than 70% of which are singletons. The clonotype originates from a woman between 40 and 55 years old in good health and CMV-seropositive. Sequencing was carried out using PBMCs.

CDR3 DNA: TGCAGTGCTAGAGATCGTGTCAGGGGGAACTTT. It yields the protein CSARDRVRGNF. The chain uses TRBV20-1 and TRBJ1-6; 7 bases line up with TRBD1. Germline-derived CDR1 and CDR2 are DFQATT and SNEGSKA (reference sequence). This CDR3 is 11 amino acids long.